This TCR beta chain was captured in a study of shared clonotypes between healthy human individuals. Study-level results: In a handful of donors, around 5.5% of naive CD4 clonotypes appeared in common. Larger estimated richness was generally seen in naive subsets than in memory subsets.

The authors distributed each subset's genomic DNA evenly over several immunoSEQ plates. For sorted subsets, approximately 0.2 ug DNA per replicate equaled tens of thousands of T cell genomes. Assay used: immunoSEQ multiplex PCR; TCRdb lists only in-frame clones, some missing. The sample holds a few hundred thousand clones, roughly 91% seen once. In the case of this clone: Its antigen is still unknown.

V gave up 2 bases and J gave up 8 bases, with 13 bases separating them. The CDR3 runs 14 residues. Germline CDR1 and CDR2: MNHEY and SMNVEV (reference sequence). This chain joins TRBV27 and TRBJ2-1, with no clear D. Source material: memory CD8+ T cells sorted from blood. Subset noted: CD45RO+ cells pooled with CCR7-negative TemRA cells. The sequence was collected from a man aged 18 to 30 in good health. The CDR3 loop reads CASSLSFQTDEQFF. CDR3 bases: TGTGCCAGCAGTTTAAGTTTTCAGACGGATGAGCAGTTCTTC.